Presented here are 14 T cell receptor beta chains from one specimen sequenced in a study of T cells in Graves' hyperthyroidism and ophthalmopathy. Amplification of TCR beta CDR3 regions was performed using RNA transcripts as template. In the first-round RT-PCR of the TCR CDR3, the HTBI primer set was used. TCRdb recomputed calls from the multiplex PCR reads with MiXCR, one row per CDR3 protein. The sample consists of 550,000 to 600,000 distinct CDR3 sequences, roughly 17% of them appearing once. Sequencing was carried out using blood. The source is a woman younger than 30 with Graves' hyperthyroidism.

This chain uses TRBV4-3 with TRBJ1-2; 12 bases are shared with TRBD1. The germline V gene encodes CDR1 LGHNA and CDR2 YSLEER. The CDR3 sequence is 17 residues long. After removal of 0 bases from V and 4 bases from J, the junction contained 6 bases not matched to a gene. CDR3 loop: CASSQDPAGQGAYGYTF. The CDR3 DNA follows: TGCGCCAGCAGCCAAGATCCGGCGGGACAGGGGGCCTATGGCTACACCTTC.

This clonotype has only one observation. The V gene is TRBV7-8, the J gene TRBJ1-6; tentative D call: TRBD1 (5 bases). V shed 2 bases and J shed 5 bases, with 16 bases lying between them. Germline-derived CDR1 and CDR2 are SGHVS and FQNEAQ. There are 17 residues in the CDR3. Here the CDR3 reads CASSLRDRGRDNSPLHF. The CDR3 DNA reads TGTGCCAGCAGCTTAAGAGACCGGGGCAGGGATAATTCACCCCTCCACTTT. The whole variable domain, filled in from reference TRBV7-8 and TRBJ1-6, reads GAGVSQSPRYKVAKRGQDVALRCDPISGHVSLFWYQQALGQGPEFLTYFQNEAQLDKSGLPSDRFFAERPEGSVSTLKIQRTQQEDSAVYLCASSLRDRGRDNSPLHFGNGTRLTVT.

This chain links TRBV27 with TRBJ1-1; D not resolved. Germline V gene lookup returns CDR1 MNHEY and CDR2 SMNVEV (reference sequence). Deletions cut 2 bases from V and 1 base from J, with 8 bases between. The CDR3 is 14 residues long. The CDR3 spells CASSLLTQNTEAFF. CDR3 nucleotide sequence: TGTGCCAGCAGTTTACTAACTCAGAACACTGAAGCTTTCTTT.

This clonotype was counted at least ten times. Here the CDR3 DNA reads TGTGCCAGCAGCTTACTAGCGGGAGACACCGGGGAGCTGTTTTTT. Amino acids: CASSLLAGDTGELFF. The chain carries TRBV7-9 and TRBJ2-2, with 10 bases aligning to TRBD2. The ends lost 2 bases at V and 3 bases at J; junction bases unmatched: 0. The CDR3 covers 15 residues. Germline CDR1 is SEHNR and CDR2 is FQNEAQ (reference sequence).

This clonotype appeared many times. The J gene is TRBJ2-2, the V gene TRBV28; weak D call: TRBD1 (6 bases). This CDR3 comprises 17 residues. V was cut by 0 bases and J by 5 bases, with 16 bases left in between. The germline V gene has CDR1 MDHEN and CDR2 SYDVKM. The CDR3 protein is CASSLWPTGSGTGELFF. The DNA of the CDR3 is TGTGCCAGCAGTTTATGGCCAACAGGGTCAGGGACCGGGGAGCTGTTTTTT.

As to this clonotype: A read error may be the cause here, since a much bigger clone is one base away. The genes are TRBV2 and TRBJ2-5; 11 positions match TRBD2. CDR1 and CDR2 from the germline V gene are SNHLY and FYNNEI. This CDR3 spans 18 amino acids. The CDR3 loop reads CASTLKLAGVGYSETPYF. In DNA, the CDR3 is TGTGCCAGCACCCTGAAACTAGCGGGAGTCGGTTATTCGGAGACCCCGTACTTC.

The J gene is TRBJ2-7, the V gene TRBV4-2, with D hard to call. The CDR3 totals 15 residues. Germline V CDR1 and CDR2: LGHNA, YNFKEQ. V shed 0 bases and J shed 0 bases, with 9 bases lying between them. Written as DNA, the CDR3 is TGTGCCAGCAGCCAAGATATAATGAGCTCCTACGAGCAGTACTTC. Its translation: CASSQDIMSSYEQYF.

In its sample, this clonotype was seen many times. The chain uses TRBV2 and TRBJ2-3, with D uncertain. The germline V and J ends were trimmed by 4 bases and 1 base, with 12 bases remaining between them. CDR3 length equals 15 residues. Germline V gene lookup returns CDR1 SNHLY and CDR2 FYNNEI. CDR3 sequence: CASSGGRLGTDTQYF. The CDR3 nucleotides are TGTGCCAGCAGTGGGGGAAGGCTGGGCACAGATACGCAGTATTTT.

This clonotype was detected only once. The chain couples TRBV19 to TRBJ2-3, with a weak D call TRBD1 (5 bases). Per the germline V gene, CDR1 is LNHDA and CDR2 is SQIVND (reference sequence). The CDR3 covers 16 residues. The germline V and J ends were trimmed by 0 bases and 0 bases, with 10 bases remaining between them. CDR3 nucleotide sequence: TGTGCCAGTAGTATAGAAGACAGAGTTAGCACAGATACGCAGTATTTT. It translates to CASSIEDRVSTDTQYF.

This clonotype has at least ten counts. This chain links TRBV30 with TRBJ2-2; no reliable D call. There are 13 residues in the CDR3. Germline assignment: CDR1 GTSNPN and CDR2 SVGIG (reference sequence). Trimming pared 2 bases from V and 5 bases from J, leaving 9 bases between. The CDR3 here is CAWSYTVTGELFF. The CDR3 region has the DNA TGTGCCTGGAGTTACACAGTAACCGGGGAGCTGTTTTTT.

There are a few counts of this clonotype. The rearrangement uses TRBV4-3 and TRBJ2-7; the D gene could be TRBD1 or TRBD2 (5 bases each). CDR3 length equals 16 residues. The germline V gene has CDR1 LGHNA and CDR2 YSLEER. The germline V and J ends were trimmed by 0 bases and 3 bases, with 15 bases remaining between them. The CDR3 sequence: CASSQDRGDGVYEQYF. CDR3 sequence (DNA): TGCGCCAGCAGCCAAGATAGAGGGGACGGCGTCTACGAGCAGTACTTC.

V usage is TRBV14 and J usage is TRBJ2-1, with a possible D match to TRBD2 (6 bases). The CDR3 extends over 14 amino acids. V was cut by 2 bases and J by 2 bases, with 7 bases left in between. Germline V gene lookup returns CDR1 SGHDN and CDR2 FVKESK. CDR3 in DNA: TGTGCCAGCAGCCAAAGGACTACCTACAATGAGCAGTTCTTC. Translating gives CASSQRTTYNEQFF. The complete variable domain, with remaining parts taken from reference TRBV14 and TRBJ2-1, reads EAGVTQFPSHSVIEKGQTVTLRCDPISGHDNLYWYRRVMGKEIKFLLHFVKESKQDESGMPNNRFLAERTGGTYSTLKVQPAELEDSGVYFCASSQRTTYNEQFFGPGTRLTVL.

This clonotype has ten or more counts. The V and J genes are TRBV20-1 and TRBJ2-1; the match to TRBD2 covers 9 bases. With 6 bases clipped from V and 8 bases from J, the junction kept 8 bases outside the gene matches. CDR1 and CDR2 (germline): DFQATT, SNEGSKA (reference sequence). CDR3 length equals 13 residues. CDR3 region: CSAPRREGDEQFF. The CDR3, as DNA: TGCAGTGCCCCAAGGCGGGAGGGAGATGAGCAGTTCTTC.

Ten or more counts support this clonotype. The chain joins TRBV5-1 to TRBJ2-7, with TRBD1 identical over 9 bases. From germline, CDR1 is SGHRS and CDR2 YFSETQ. The CDR3 loop spans 14 amino acids. V dropped 5 bases and J dropped 2; count of bases not matched to a gene: 5. CDR3 loop: CASSYRTGAYEQYF. The DNA for the CDR3 is TGCGCCAGCAGTTACCGGACAGGGGCCTACGAGCAGTACTTC.